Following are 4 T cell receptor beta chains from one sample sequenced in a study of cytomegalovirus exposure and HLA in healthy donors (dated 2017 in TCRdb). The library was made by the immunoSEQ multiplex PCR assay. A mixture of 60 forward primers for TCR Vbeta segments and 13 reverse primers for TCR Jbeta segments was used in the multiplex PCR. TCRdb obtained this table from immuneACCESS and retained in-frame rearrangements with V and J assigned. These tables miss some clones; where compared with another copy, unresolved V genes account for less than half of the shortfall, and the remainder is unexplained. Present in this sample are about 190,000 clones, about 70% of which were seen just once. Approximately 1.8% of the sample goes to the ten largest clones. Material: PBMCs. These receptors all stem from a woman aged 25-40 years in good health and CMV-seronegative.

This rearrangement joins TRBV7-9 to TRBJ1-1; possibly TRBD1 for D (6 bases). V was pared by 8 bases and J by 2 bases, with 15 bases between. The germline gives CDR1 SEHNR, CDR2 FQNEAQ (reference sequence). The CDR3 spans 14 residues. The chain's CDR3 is CASGGGQLNTEAFF. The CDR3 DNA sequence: TGTGCCAGCGGCGGGGGGCAGTTAAACACTGAAGCTTTCTTT.

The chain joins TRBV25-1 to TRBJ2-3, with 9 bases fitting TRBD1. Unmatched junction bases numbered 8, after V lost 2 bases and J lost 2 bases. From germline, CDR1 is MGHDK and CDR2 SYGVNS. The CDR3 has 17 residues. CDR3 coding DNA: TGTGCCAGCAGTGAAATCCGGGACAGGGTTCTCACAGATACGCAGTATTTT. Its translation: CASSEIRDRVLTDTQYF.

The CDR3 spells CASSYRSGGVGYEQYF. As DNA, the CDR3 is TGTGCCAGCAGTTACCGGTCCGGGGGGGTCGGCTACGAGCAGTACTTC. This sequence joins TRBV6-5 and TRBJ2-7, with 8 bases fitting TRBD2. The germline V gene has CDR1 MNHEY and CDR2 SVGAGI. Germline trimming cut 2 bases from V and 3 bases from J; bases unmatched to any gene: 9. The CDR3 runs 16 residues.

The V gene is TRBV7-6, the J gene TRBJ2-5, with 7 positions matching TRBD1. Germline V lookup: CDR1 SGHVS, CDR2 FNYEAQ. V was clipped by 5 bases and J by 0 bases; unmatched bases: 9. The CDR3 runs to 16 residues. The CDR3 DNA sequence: TGTGCCAGCAGCACTGGGGACAGAACTTACCAAGAGACCCAGTACTTC. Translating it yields CASSTGDRTYQETQYF.